The 24 T cell receptor beta chains in this list originate from one sample, sequenced in a study of spatial heterogeneity in lung cancer. Time point: sample taken at primary tumor resection. TCRs were sequenced from unsorted whole RNA of tumor, nontumor lung or PBMC. TCRdb processed the 5' RACE reads anew with MiXCR; each CDR3 protein has one entry. The sample lists tens of thousands of distinct CDR3 sequences, 8% to 9% occurring once. The sample here was PBMCs, taken at surgery. These receptor sequences come from a female donor with early-stage non-small cell lung cancer.

This clonotype has just a few counts. This chain connects TRBV28 to TRBJ2-7; D ambiguous. The germline CDR1 and CDR2 sequences are MDHEN and SYDVKM. The V end was cut by 6 bases, the J end by 2 bases, with 8 bases between. The CDR3 has 12 amino acids. CDR3 sequence reads: CASSRSPYEQYV. In DNA form, the CDR3 reads TGTGCCAGCAGCAGGTCCCCCTACGAGCAGTACGTC.

This clonotype was seen at least ten times. The V and J genes are TRBV11-3 and TRBJ2-7; perhaps D is TRBD1 or TRBD2 (5 bases each). CDR3 length equals 15 residues. V was shortened by 5 bases and J by 7 bases, with 21 bases between the two germline ends. CDR1 and CDR2 from the germline V gene are SGHNT and YENEEA. CDR3 amino acids: CASSRTSGTWVEQYF. DNA of the CDR3: TGTGCCAGCAGCCGGACATCCGGGACGTGGGTTGAGCAGTACTTC.

This clonotype was seen a few times. The CDR3 DNA reads TGCAGTGCTAGAGGGGAATATAGCAATCAGCCCCAGCATTTT. Protein product: CSARGEYSNQPQHF. This chain connects TRBV20-1 to TRBJ1-5; D not resolved. Germline loops: CDR1 DFQATT, CDR2 SNEGSKA (reference sequence). Trimming stripped 1 base from V and 0 bases from J, with 7 bases between. The CDR3 runs to 14 residues.

As regards this clonotype: This may come from a read error, since a much larger clone is one base off. Likely a read error: the CDR3 ends without its conserved phenylalanine or tryptophan. The chain carries TRBV5-1 and TRBJ2-5; D is perhaps TRBD1 (5 bases). V was clipped by 2 bases and J by 4 bases, with 12 bases between them. The V gene's germline CDR1 is SGHRS and CDR2 YFSETQ. The CDR3 is made up of 14 amino acids. The CDR3 protein is CASSLMQGTETQYY. For the CDR3, the DNA is TGCGCCAGCAGCTTAATGCAGGGTACAGAGACCCAGTACTAC.

This clonotype was observed at least ten times. The CDR3 loop is CASSLSPAVYNEQFF. Here the CDR3 DNA reads TGTGCCAGCAGCTTAAGTCCAGCGGTTTACAATGAGCAGTTCTTC. The genes are TRBV7-8 and TRBJ2-1; D perhaps matches TRBD2 (5 bases). The CDR3 covers 15 residues. From germline, CDR1 is SGHVS and CDR2 FQNEAQ. Trimming stripped 2 bases from V and 4 bases from J, with 12 bases between. Looking up the rest from reference TRBV7-8 and TRBJ2-1 gives the full variable domain: GAGVSQSPRYKVAKRGQDVALRCDPISGHVSLFWYQQALGQGPEFLTYFQNEAQLDKSGLPSDRFFAERPEGSVSTLKIQRTQQEDSAVYLCASSLSPAVYNEQFFGPGTRLTVL.

This clonotype occurred many times. The chain recombines TRBV12-3 or TRBV12-4 with TRBJ2-7, with 9 bases that match TRBD1. The CDR3 has 14 residues. J gave up 4 bases and V 5 bases, and 6 bases lay outside the gene matches. This CDR3 is CASSPGQGLYEQYF. Written as DNA, the CDR3 is TGTGCCAGCAGTCCGGGACAGGGTCTTTACGAGCAGTACTTC.

This clonotype was picked up a small number of times. The chain employs TRBV5-1 and TRBJ2-6, with no clear D. From germline, CDR1 is SGHRS and CDR2 YFSETQ. The CDR3 runs 17 residues. The ends were cut back, 0 bases at V and 2 bases at J, with 12 bases in the middle. The CDR3 coding sequence is TGCGCCAGCAGCTTGGCCCTGGGTACTACTGGGGCCAACGTCCTGACTTTC. This gives the protein CASSLALGTTGANVLTF.

CDR3 protein: CSAYSGNTIYF. CDR3 nucleotides: TGCAGCGCGTACTCTGGAAACACCATATATTTT. The V and J genes are TRBV29-1 and TRBJ1-3; D gene uncertain. The CDR3 totals 11 residues. Trimming left V 7 bases short and J 0 bases short, with 4 bases between. CDR1 SQVTM and CDR2 ANQGSEA come from the germline V gene.

This clonotype was found a few times. The chain recombines TRBV20-1 with TRBJ1-2; unclear D gene. The CDR3 consists of 11 residues. Looked up from germline, CDR1 is DFQATT and CDR2 is SNEGSKA (reference sequence). The germline V and J ends were trimmed by 6 bases and 8 bases, with 13 bases remaining between them. CDR3 amino acids: CSALKESGYTF. The CDR3 nucleotides read TGCAGTGCCCTAAAGGAGAGCGGCTACACCTTC.

In its sample, this clonotype was seen many times. The chain has TRBV20-1 and TRBJ2-3; D ambiguous. The CDR3 sequence is 15 residues long. Germline CDR1 and CDR2: DFQATT and SNEGSKA (reference sequence). Trimming stripped 6 bases from V and 5 bases from J, with 21 bases between. The chain's CDR3 is CSADLPGLRKDTQYF. As DNA, the CDR3 is TGCAGTGCAGACCTACCCGGGCTGAGGAAAGATACGCAGTATTTT.

This clonotype was seen many times. The J gene is TRBJ2-3, the V gene TRBV28, with 9 bases lining up with TRBD1. The CDR3 runs 13 residues. J lost 11 bases, V lost 2 bases, and 5 bases had no gene match. From germline, CDR1 is MDHEN and CDR2 SYDVKM. The CDR3 reads CASSLRGTGWQYF. CDR3 coding DNA: TGTGCCAGCAGTTTACGCGGGACAGGGTGGCAGTATTTT. The full variable domain, rest sourced from reference TRBV28 and TRBJ2-3, is DVKVTQSSRYLVKRTGEKVFLECVQDMDHENMFWYRQDPGLGLRLIYFSYDVKMKEKGDIPEGYSVSREKKERFSLILESASTNQTSMYLCASSLRGTGWQYFGPGTRLTVL.

This clonotype was recorded at least ten times. The chain uses TRBV5-6 and TRBJ1-6, with 7 bases fitting TRBD1. Germline lookup yields CDR1 SGHDT and CDR2 YYEEEE. V shed 3 bases and J 0 bases; nucleotides not matched to a gene: 3. This CDR3 has 16 amino acids. The CDR3 nucleotides read TGTGCCAGCAGCTCGACAGGGAGCTCCTATAATTCACCCCTCCACTTT. Its translation is CASSSTGSSYNSPLHF.

This clonotype was counted between two and nine times. The CDR3 region has the DNA TGCGCCAGCAGCTTCCACGGGGACAATGAGCAGTTCTTC. This sequence encodes CASSFHGDNEQFF. The chain employs TRBV5-1 and TRBJ2-1; D is possibly TRBD2 (5 bases). Trimming removed 2 bases from V and 5 bases from J, with 8 bases in between. CDR1 is SGHRS and CDR2 is YFSETQ in the germline V gene. The CDR3 has 13 amino acids.

This chain connects TRBV5-1 to TRBJ2-3, with 8 bases that match TRBD2. This CDR3 is 15 amino acids long. Germline assignment: CDR1 SGHRS and CDR2 YFSETQ. V was clipped by 2 bases and J by 6 bases; unmatched bases: 8. CDR3 protein: CASSFSGGTPDTQYF. In DNA, the CDR3 is TGCGCCAGCAGCTTCAGCGGGGGCACCCCCGATACGCAGTATTTT.

This clonotype has a handful of counts. V usage is TRBV5-1 and J usage is TRBJ2-2, with D tentatively TRBD1 (6 bases). CDR1 and CDR2 from the germline V gene are SGHRS and YFSETQ. V was trimmed by 2 bases and J by 0 bases, leaving 11 bases between them. The CDR3 spans 16 residues. CDR3 in DNA: TGCGCCAGCAGCTTCTTACAGGGTTCGAACACCGGGGAGCTGTTTTTT. Its protein is CASSFLQGSNTGELFF. Based on the CDR3 plus reference TRBV5-1 and TRBJ2-2, the full variable domain is KAGVTQTPRYLIKTRGQQVTLSCSPISGHRSVSWYQQTPGQGLQFLFEYFSETQRNKGNFPGRFSGRQFSNSRSEMNVSTLELGDSALYLCASSFLQGSNTGELFFGEGSRLTVL.

This clonotype was seen only a few times. The rearrangement links TRBV6-5 to TRBJ1-2, with unresolved D. CDR3 size: 15 residues. With 2 bases removed from V and 8 bases from J, the gap between germline ends came to 18 bases. Germline CDR1 reads MNHEY; CDR2 reads SVGAGI. CDR3 in amino acids: CASSYKLSHVGGYTF. The DNA for the CDR3 is TGTGCCAGCAGTTACAAGTTGTCGCATGTCGGGGGCTACACCTTC.

This clonotype came up many times. The genes are TRBV19 and TRBJ2-2; perhaps TRBD2 as D (5 bases). V was trimmed by 2 bases and J by 4 bases, leaving 11 bases between them. The CDR3 totals 15 residues. Germline lookup yields CDR1 LNHDA and CDR2 SQIVND (reference sequence). CDR3 bases: TGTGCCAGTAGTATAAACGGGGTAGGCACCGGGGAGCTGTTTTTT. Translation: CASSINGVGTGELFF.

This clonotype was found a few times. The rearrangement joins TRBV28 to TRBJ2-5; D perhaps matches TRBD2 (5 bases). Trimming stripped 6 bases from V and 2 bases from J, with 10 bases between. Germline assignment: CDR1 MDHEN and CDR2 SYDVKM. The CDR3 covers 13 residues. The CDR3 coding sequence is TGTGCCAGCAGCGGACGGGAACAAGAGACCCAGTACTTC. Translating gives CASSGREQETQYF. The full variable domain, rest sourced from reference TRBV28 and TRBJ2-5, is DVKVTQSSRYLVKRTGEKVFLECVQDMDHENMFWYRQDPGLGLRLIYFSYDVKMKEKGDIPEGYSVSREKKERFSLILESASTNQTSMYLCASSGREQETQYFGPGTRLLVL.

This clonotype showed up many times. This chain links TRBV24-1 with TRBJ1-5; D perhaps matches TRBD1 (5 bases). Germline V gives CDR1 KGHDR, CDR2 SFDVKD. The CDR3 consists of 13 residues. The V and J ends lost 4 bases and 3 bases respectively, with 6 bases between them. CDR3 loop: CATSEGTNQPQHF. The CDR3 region has the DNA TGTGCCACCAGTGAAGGGACCAATCAGCCCCAGCATTTT.

This chain uses TRBV6-1 with TRBJ2-3; 12 bases line up with TRBD2. The CDR3 spans 18 residues. Germline trimming cut 0 bases from V and 3 bases from J; bases unmatched to any gene: 7. In germline, CDR1 is MNHNS, CDR2 SASEGT. DNA for the CDR3: TGTGCCAGCAGTGAAGCTGGACTAGCGGGACTGGGGACAGATACGCAGTATTTT. Its protein is CASSEAGLAGLGTDTQYF.

The genes are TRBV6-1 and TRBJ2-3; no clear D gene. V shed 4 bases and J shed 2 bases, with 13 bases lying between them. The germline gives CDR1 MNHNS, CDR2 SASEGT. The CDR3 covers 15 residues. This chain's CDR3 is CASSGLRSITDTQYF. In DNA form, the CDR3 reads TGTGCCAGCAGTGGGTTGCGTTCCATCACAGATACGCAGTATTTT.

The sample holds a few counts of this clonotype. The J gene is TRBJ1-2, the V gene TRBV20-1; TRBD1 matches 8 bases. The junction had 6 bases not matched to a gene; V was cut back by 6 bases and J by 3 bases. CDR3 length: 13 amino acids. Germline CDR1 is DFQATT and CDR2 is SNEGSKA (reference sequence). This chain's CDR3 is CSAPDREDYGYTF. In DNA, the CDR3 is TGCAGTGCCCCGGACAGGGAGGACTATGGCTACACCTTC.

The sample holds a few counts of this clonotype. The chain combines TRBV30 with TRBJ1-2; D perhaps matches TRBD1 (6 bases). V was trimmed by 3 bases and J by 8 bases, leaving 22 bases between them. Germline values: CDR1 GTSNPN, CDR2 SVGIG (reference sequence). The CDR3 has 15 residues. The CDR3 DNA follows: TGTGCCTGGAGAATTCAATCAGGGGTTAGCGGGGGCTACACCTTC. This gives the protein CAWRIQSGVSGGYTF.

This sequence joins TRBV7-3 and TRBJ2-3; possible D gene TRBD1, 6 bases. The germline V gene encodes CDR1 SGHTA and CDR2 FQGTGA. The V and J ends lost 5 bases and 3 bases respectively, with 9 bases between them. The CDR3 spans 13 residues. The CDR3 bases are TGTGCCAGCAGCCCAGGGGCGACAGATACGCAGTATTTT. It yields the protein CASSPGATDTQYF.